This T cell receptor beta chain was identified in a study of shared clonotypes between healthy human individuals. Profiling relied on immunoSEQ multiplex PCR, and the TCRdb table lists in-frame clones only, not all of them. The table includes more than 2 million clones, 93% detected once. Germline loops: CDR1 WNHNN, CDR2 SYGVQD (reference sequence). V lost 3 bases to trimming and J lost 0 bases, with 7 bases between them. CDR3 length equals 14 residues. Naivety among CD8 cells was defined by CD45RO negativity and positive CCR7 selection, thereby excluding terminally differentiated effector memory CD45RA+ cells.

The chain has TRBV10-1 and TRBJ2-3; D is uncertain. The sequencing input was naive CD8+ T cells from PBMCs. This receptor was obtained from a young man in good health. Some clones in this sample may be carry-over from other donors' samples. CDR3 coding DNA: TGCGCCAGCAGTGATTCAAAAAGCACAGATACGCAGTATTTT. It is translated as CASSDSKSTDTQYF.